Below, 29 T cell receptor beta chains from the same sample are listed, as sequenced in a study of T cells in Graves' hyperthyroidism and ophthalmopathy. TCR beta CDR3 regions were amplified from RNA. Researchers ran a first-round RT-PCR on the TCR CDR3 using the HTBI primer set. TCRdb used MiXCR to reprocess the multiplex PCR reads, holding one entry per CDR3 protein. The sample contains under 350,000 distinct CDR3 sequences, about 20% of which appear only once. Sequenced material: blood. These receptors all come from a woman between 50 and 59 years old with Graves' hyperthyroidism.

J is TRBJ2-6 and V is TRBV12-3 or TRBV12-4; tentatively, D is TRBD2 (6 bases). Trimming removed 5 bases at V and 0 bases at J, with 14 bases between. This CDR3 is built from 17 residues. CDR3 nucleotides: TGTGCCAGCAGTCCAAAAGGAGGGACCTCTGGGGCCAACGTCCTGACTTTC. Residues: CASSPKGGTSGANVLTF.

This clonotype was detected a few times. This chain connects TRBV11-3 to TRBJ2-1; perhaps TRBD2 as D (6 bases). The CDR3 is 15 amino acids. Germline assignment: CDR1 SGHNT and CDR2 YENEEA. V shed 1 base and J shed 2 bases, with 9 bases lying between them. The CDR3 sequence: CASSLAASAYNEQFF. The CDR3 bases are TGTGCCAGCAGCTTAGCAGCTAGCGCCTACAATGAGCAGTTCTTC.

This clonotype appeared many times. The gene calls are TRBV6-1 and TRBJ1-1; the D is unclear. The V end was cut by 1 base, the J end by 0 bases, with 0 bases between. Looked up from germline, CDR1 is MNHNS and CDR2 is SASEGT. This CDR3 has 12 amino acids. Here the CDR3 reads CASSEVNTEAFF. The CDR3 coding sequence is TGTGCCAGCAGTGAAGTGAACACTGAAGCTTTCTTT.

This clonotype was seen at least ten times. The chain links TRBV11-2 to TRBJ2-3; 10 positions match TRBD2. This CDR3 spans 16 amino acids. Trimming removed 5 bases from V and 5 bases from J; junction bases left unmatched: 10. Germline V lookup: CDR1 SGHAT, CDR2 FQNNGV. The CDR3 loop is CASSDIAGGPVDTQYF. In nucleotides, the CDR3 is TGTGCCAGCAGCGATATAGCGGGAGGCCCGGTAGATACGCAGTATTTT.

This clonotype was seen many times. V is TRBV12-3 or TRBV12-4 and J is TRBJ2-3, with 7 positions matching TRBD1. V trimming: 4 bases; J trimming: 4 bases; junction bases outside the gene matches: 5. The CDR3 spans 14 residues. In nucleotides, the CDR3 is TGTGCCAGCAGTTCCCGACAGGGAGCAGATACGCAGTATTTT. It is translated as CASSSRQGADTQYF.

The J gene is TRBJ1-3, the V gene TRBV20-1, with 8 bases aligning to TRBD1. Germline CDR1 is DFQATT and CDR2 is SNEGSKA (reference sequence). The CDR3 is 12 residues long. V lost 6 bases and J lost 8; bases outside the gene matches: 6. CDR3: CSARTGFDTIYF. As DNA, the CDR3 is TGCAGTGCGAGGACAGGGTTTGACACCATATATTTT.

V usage is TRBV27 and J usage is TRBJ2-4, with 8 bases lining up with TRBD1. In germline, CDR1 is MNHEY, CDR2 SMNVEV (reference sequence). The CDR3 is 16 amino acids. V lost 8 bases, J lost 0 bases, and 9 bases stayed unmatched. The CDR3 DNA follows: TGTGCCAGCCTTCACCCGGGACAGGAAGCCAAAAACATTCAGTACTTC. Amino acids: CASLHPGQEAKNIQYF.

This clonotype has just a few counts. The genes are TRBV7-6 and TRBJ2-2, with TRBD2 matching 11 bases. Unmatched junction bases numbered 10, after V lost 6 bases and J lost 4 bases. Germline loops: CDR1 SGHVS, CDR2 FNYEAQ. CDR3 length: 17 residues. The CDR3 bases are TGTGCCAGCAGACCTATACTAGCGGGAGAAGGCACCGGGGAGCTGTTTTTT. Its protein product is CASRPILAGEGTGELFF.

Ten or more counts support this clonotype. The J gene is TRBJ2-7, the V gene TRBV12-3 or TRBV12-4, with 9 bases fitting TRBD1. The V gene end was trimmed by 6 bases and the J gene end by 5 bases; junction bases not matched to a gene: 11. The length of the CDR3 is 15 residues. CDR3 in amino acids: CASSPPGTGRDEQYF. The DNA of the CDR3 is TGTGCCAGCAGCCCACCCGGGACAGGGAGGGACGAGCAGTACTTC.

In this sample, this clonotype turned up many times. V usage is TRBV18 and J usage is TRBJ2-3; D unresolved. The CDR3 extends over 14 amino acids. CDR1 is KGHSH and CDR2 is LQKENI in the germline V gene. V was pared by 0 bases and J by 5 bases, with 9 bases between. CDR3 DNA: TGTGCCAGCTCACCACCGCCGGTGGGAGATACGCAGTATTTT. Encoded protein: CASSPPPVGDTQYF.

The chain links TRBV27 to TRBJ2-2, with 7 bases aligning to TRBD1. This CDR3 is built from 19 residues. CDR1 is MNHEY and CDR2 is SMNVEV in the germline V gene (reference sequence). Losses at the gene ends were 5 bases for V and 0 bases for J; bases not matched to a gene: 15. The DNA of the CDR3 is TGTGCCAGCAGTCAAATATTCTACGGGACAGACGCGAACACCGGGGAGCTGTTTTTT. Protein product: CASSQIFYGTDANTGELFF.

There are a few counts of this clonotype. The genes are TRBV5-6 and TRBJ2-1; 10 bases map to TRBD2. The CDR3 loop spans 14 amino acids. Germline V lookup: CDR1 SGHDT, CDR2 YYEEEE. Trimming removed 3 bases from V and 6 bases from J; junction bases left unmatched: 3. For the CDR3, the DNA is TGTGCCAGCAGCTACGGACTAGCGGCCAATGAGCAGTTCTTC. The encoded protein is CASSYGLAANEQFF.

This clonotype has ten or more counts. The chain carries TRBV5-1 and TRBJ2-7, with 12 bases fitting TRBD2. The germline CDR1 and CDR2 sequences are SGHRS and YFSETQ. This CDR3 has 14 residues. V was pared by 4 bases and J by 6 bases, with 5 bases of the junction left unmatched. In DNA form, the CDR3 reads TGCGCCAGCAGCCGAACTAGCGGGAGGTCCGAGCAGTACTTC. Its translation is CASSRTSGRSEQYF.

This clonotype occurred many times. The chain couples TRBV12-3 or TRBV12-4 to TRBJ2-1; D call uncertain. V shed 5 bases and J shed 1 base, with 9 bases lying between them. The CDR3 length is 14 residues. CDR3 bases: TGTGCCAGCAGTAGCGACCGTTCCTACAATGAGCAGTTCTTC. Its translation is CASSSDRSYNEQFF.

About this clonotype itself: Since a much larger clone is just one base distant, this may be a read error. This rearrangement joins TRBV5-6 to TRBJ1-1, with D maybe TRBD1 (5 bases). Germline CDR1 is SGHDT and CDR2 is YYEEEE. This CDR3 contains 14 residues. Deletions cut 2 bases from V and 7 bases from J, with 15 bases between. CDR3: CASSFRRGSNEAFF. The CDR3 bases are TGTGCCAGCAGCTTTCGGCGGGGGTCGAATGAAGCTTTCTTT.

This clonotype showed up many times. This chain connects TRBV18 to TRBJ2-3, with D possibly TRBD2 on 5 matching bases. The CDR3 has 13 amino acids. Germline V gives CDR1 KGHSH, CDR2 LQKENI. Trimming took 3 bases from V and 5 from J, leaving 9 bases between them. CDR3 bases: TGTGCCAGCTCACCGAGGGATGGAGATACGCAGTATTTT. Protein product: CASSPRDGDTQYF.

Many counts were recorded for this clonotype. This chain links TRBV24-1 with TRBJ2-3; D assignment may be TRBD1 or TRBD2 (5 bases each). The germline V and J ends were trimmed by 10 bases and 5 bases, with 18 bases remaining between them. The CDR3 runs to 14 residues. Germline loops: CDR1 KGHDR, CDR2 SFDVKD. CDR3 coding DNA: TGTGCCACTCGGGACGGCTTGGAGCAAGATACGCAGTATTTT. This encodes CATRDGLEQDTQYF.

The chain has TRBV6-1 and TRBJ1-1; D possibly corresponds to TRBD1 (6 bases). V was clipped by 6 bases and J by 0 bases, with 11 bases between them. The CDR3 runs to 14 residues. Looked up from germline, CDR1 is MNHNS and CDR2 is SASEGT. The CDR3 bases are TGTGCCAGCAGCGGTCAGGGGATGAACACTGAAGCTTTCTTT. This codes for CASSGQGMNTEAFF.

This clonotype has just a few counts. The chain joins TRBV6-1 to TRBJ2-7; TRBD1 is a possible D gene (6 bases). This CDR3 is built from 13 residues. Between the trimmed V and J ends, which lost 11 bases and 8 bases, there was a span of 22 bases. Germline V gene data show CDR1 as MNHNS and CDR2 as SASEGT. CDR3 nucleotide sequence: TGTGCCGTCGCGAATGATGGACAGATAAAGCAGTACGTC. It translates to CAVANDGQIKQYV.

This clonotype has a handful of counts. The V and J genes are TRBV24-1 and TRBJ1-1, with D unresolved. The germline CDR1 and CDR2 sequences are KGHDR and SFDVKD. The CDR3 extends over 13 amino acids. Trimming left V 1 base short and J 1 base short, with 3 bases between. CDR3: CATSDFRNTEAFF. DNA for the CDR3: TGTGCCACCAGTGATTTTAGGAACACTGAAGCTTTCTTT.

This clonotype has just a few counts. The rearrangement links TRBV3-1 to TRBJ2-1; 8 bases agree with TRBD1. J lost 8 bases, V lost 4 bases, and 7 bases had no gene match. Looked up from germline, CDR1 is LGHDT and CDR2 is YNNKEL (reference sequence). The CDR3 sequence is 14 residues long. CDR3: CASSREQGVDEQFF. The CDR3 coding sequence is TGTGCCAGCAGCCGAGAACAGGGGGTGGATGAGCAGTTCTTC.

The V and J genes are TRBV20-1 and TRBJ2-7; D is tentatively TRBD1 or TRBD2 (6 bases each). V was trimmed by 3 bases and J by 6 bases, leaving 15 bases between them. The CDR3 contains 13 residues. The germline gives CDR1 DFQATT, CDR2 SNEGSKA (reference sequence). The CDR3 region is CSARATGGGEQYF. The CDR3 nucleotides are TGCAGTGCTAGGGCTACTGGAGGGGGCGAGCAGTACTTC.

This clonotype was recorded many times. At one end, the junction sequence differs from germline, possibly due to a read error. V usage is TRBV5-1 and J usage is TRBJ2-3; 12 nucleotides agree with TRBD2. From germline, CDR1 is SGHRS and CDR2 YFSETQ. CDR3 length: 16 residues. The CDR3 here is CASSLGTSGSTDTQYF. The CDR3 DNA reads as TGTGCCAGCAGTTTAGGGACTAGCGGGAGCACAGATACGCAGTATTTT. The full variable domain, in which reference TRBV5-1 and TRBJ2-3 provide the parts outside the CDR3, is KAGVTQTPRYLIKTRGQQVTLSCSPISGHRSVSWYQQTPGQGLQFLFEYFSETQRNKGNFPGRFSGRQFSNSRSEMNVSTLELGDSALYLCASSLGTSGSTDTQYFGPGTRLTVL.

This clonotype came up a few times. This sequence joins TRBV6-1 and TRBJ1-3, with D possibly matching TRBD1 (6 bases). The CDR3 runs 15 residues. The V and J ends lost 6 bases and 4 bases respectively, with 16 bases between them. Germline CDR1 and CDR2: MNHNS and SASEGT. The CDR3 sequence is CASRDRGSAGNTIYF. CDR3 bases: TGTGCCAGCAGGGACAGAGGGAGTGCGGGAAACACCATATATTTT.

This clonotype appeared many times. V is TRBV5-1 and J is TRBJ2-5; no reliable D call. Trimming removed 1 base from V and 2 bases from J, with 9 bases in between. CDR3 length: 14 amino acids. Germline V gene sequence: CDR1 SGHRS, CDR2 YFSETQ. The CDR3 sequence is CASSLLGLQETQYF. DNA of the CDR3: TGCGCCAGCAGCTTGCTGGGTCTACAAGAGACCCAGTACTTC. Using reference TRBV5-1 and TRBJ2-5 for the parts outside the CDR3, the full variable domain is KAGVTQTPRYLIKTRGQQVTLSCSPISGHRSVSWYQQTPGQGLQFLFEYFSETQRNKGNFPGRFSGRQFSNSRSEMNVSTLELGDSALYLCASSLLGLQETQYFGPGTRLLVL.

J is TRBJ1-2 and V is TRBV18; 7 nucleotides line up with TRBD1. Germline V gene data show CDR1 as KGHSH and CDR2 as LQKENI. Unmatched junction bases numbered 7, after V lost 4 bases and J lost 8 bases. CDR3 length: 13 amino acids. CDR3 DNA: TGTGCCAGCTCACGCCAGGGGGTCGACGGCTACACCTTC. Translation: CASSRQGVDGYTF.

This chain joins TRBV13 and TRBJ1-4, with no clear D. From germline, CDR1 is PRHDT and CDR2 FYEKMQ (reference sequence). The V and J ends lost 5 bases and 8 bases respectively, with 12 bases between them. The CDR3 covers 13 residues. The CDR3 protein is CASSTPGREKLFF. The CDR3 nucleotides read TGTGCCAGCAGCACCCCGGGTCGGGAAAAACTGTTTTTT.

This clonotype was seen just once. This CDR3 reads CASSLARGREETQYF. The CDR3 DNA follows: TGTGCCAGCAGCTTAGCGCGGGGCAGGGAAGAGACCCAGTACTTC. The rearrangement joins TRBV7-9 to TRBJ2-5; D is possibly TRBD2 (6 bases). This CDR3 spans 15 amino acids. Trimming left V 0 bases short and J 3 bases short, with 11 bases between. CDR1 SEHNR and CDR2 FQNEAQ come from the germline V gene (reference sequence).

This clonotype was observed many times. The chain is built from TRBV6-2 or TRBV6-3 and TRBJ1-5; 7 bases fit TRBD1. V shed 7 bases, J shed 3 bases, and the junction held 6 bases outside the gene matches. This CDR3 has 14 residues. Germline CDR1 and CDR2: MNHEY and SVGEGT. CDR3 DNA sequence: TGTGCCAGCAAGCCCGGACAGGACAATCAGCCCCAGCATTTT. The encoded protein is CASKPGQDNQPQHF.